This T cell receptor beta chain comes out of a study of shared clonotypes between healthy human individuals. Study at large: With ages of 18 to 49, the donors were two women and three men.

Study-wide findings and caveats: Naive subsets tended to show greater estimated richness than memory subsets.

The CDR3 is 15 amino acids. Trimming took off 1 base at V and 1 base at J, with 8 bases between the two ends. CDR1 LNHDA and CDR2 SQIVND come from the germline V gene (reference sequence). Template for every sorted-subset replicate PCR totaled 150 to 250 ng DNA, 25,000 to 35,000 T cell genomes. Here immunoSEQ multiplex PCR was the method, and the copy in TCRdb shows in-frame clones only, minus some. The data contain some 2,400,000 clones, 95% of them singletons. A note on this clone: The antigen is not known. Other DNA sequences of this sample code for an identical CDR3.

This chain connects TRBV19 to TRBJ1-3; D unresolved. The receptor was derived from a man younger than 30 in good health. Sequenced input: naive CD4+ T cells sorted from blood. Subset here: CD45RA+ positively selected. CDR3 nucleotides: TGTGCCAGTAGTATAGCCGGGTTTTCTGGAAACACCATATATTTT. Protein: CASSIAGFSGNTIYF.